Listed below are T cell receptor beta chains from one sample, sequenced in a study of shared clonotypes between healthy human individuals. This table comes from immunoSEQ multiplex PCR, and its TCRdb copy is limited to in-frame clones, with some not included. The table includes around 430,000 clones, roughly 77% detected once. Sequenced material: PBMCs. The receptors were gathered from a woman aged 40 to 49 in good health. Some clones in this sample may be carry-over from other donors' samples. CDR3s include the opening cysteine and the closing phenylalanine or tryptophan. Fields, in order: D gene, J gene, V gene, clone size, CDR3 DNA, CDR3 protein. D genes are given only for firm matches. Clone size is not always given. Where it is, it says once, few, many or a class for expanded clones.

>-|TRBJ2-2|TRBV7-2|-
TGTGCCTGGGGGCTAGCGGATACCGGGGAGCTGTTTTTT
CAWGLADTGELFF
>TRBD2|TRBJ2-7|TRBV10-3|once
TGTGCCATCAGTGAATTAGCGGGAGACGAGCAGTACTTC
CAISELAGDEQYF
>TRBD1|TRBJ1-1|TRBV2|-
TGTGCCAGCAGTGATAGGCAGGGGAACAGGGGGACTGAAGCTTTCTTT
CASSDRQGNRGTEAFF
>-|TRBJ2-5|TRBV5-1|-
TGCGCCAGCAGCGGCGGGACAACACAAGAGACCCAGTACTTC
CASSGGTTQETQYF
>TRBD1|TRBJ2-7|TRBV7-9|-
TGTGCCAGCTCACCCGGACAGGGGGGAACCTACGAGCAGTACTTC
CASSPGQGGTYEQYF
>-|TRBJ1-5|TRBV7-2|-
TGTGCCAGCAGTCTGCAGGGGCAGCCCCAGCATTTT
CASSLQGQPQHF
>-|TRBJ2-7|TRBV27|-
TGTGCCAGCAGTCCCACGTTCTACGAGCAGTACTTC
CASSPTFYEQYF
>-|TRBJ2-2|TRBV10-1|-
TGCGCCAGCAGTCCCTCGGGACATACGAACACCGGGGAGCTGTTTTTT
CASSPSGHTNTGELFF
>-|TRBJ1-2|TRBV6-4|-
TGTGCCAGCAGCGTTAACGGACAATACAAGAGCATCACCTTC
CASSVNGQYKSITF
>-|TRBJ1-3|TRBV3-1/TRBV3-2|-
TGTGCCAGCAGCGATTATCTATATTTT
CASSDYLYF
>TRBD2|TRBJ2-1|TRBV6-1|-
TGTGCCAGCACGGCTAGCGGGAGTTACAATGAGCAGTTCTTC
CASTASGSYNEQFF
>-|TRBJ2-7|TRBV5-4|-
TGTGCCAGCAGCTTGGGGGTGGACTACGAGCAGTACTTC
CASSLGVDYEQYF
>TRBD1|TRBJ2-2|TRBV7-3|-
TGTGCCAGCAGCCCCCTCACAGGGGCGGTCGGGGAGCTGTTTTTT
CASSPLTGAVGELFF
>TRBD2|TRBJ2-7|TRBV15|-
TGTGCCACCACCAGAGGGGGGACTAGCGGTAACTACGAGCAGTACTTC
CATTRGGTSGNYEQYF
>TRBD2|TRBJ2-2|TRBV28|few
TGTGCCAGCAGTGAACCTAGCGGGTACAACACCGGGGAGCTGTTTTTT
CASSEPSGYNTGELFF
>TRBD2|TRBJ2-1|TRBV2|once
TGTGCCAGCAGCTCGACTAGCGGGAGAACCTCCTACAATGAGCAGTTCTTC
CASSSTSGRTSYNEQFF
>-|TRBJ1-2|TRBV10-3|-
TGTGCCATCAGCTCAACAGACTATGGCTACACCTTC
CAISSTDYGYTF
>-|TRBJ2-3|TRBV29-1|-
TGCAGCGTCGAGACTAGTGCAGATACGCAGTATTTT
CSVETSADTQYF
>-|TRBJ1-2|TRBV29-1|-
TGCAGCGTTACCCTCGGGTTTAGGTACACCTTC
CSVTLGFRYTF
>-|TRBJ2-7|TRBV4-1|-
TGCGCCAGCAGCCAAGGGGCAGCGGACCCTTCCTACGAGCAGTACTTC
CASSQGAADPSYEQYF
>TRBD2|TRBJ2-7|TRBV15|-
TGTGCCACCAGCAGGAGTAGGACTAGCGGGAGGGCGTACGAGCAGTACTTC
CATSRSRTSGRAYEQYF
>-|TRBJ2-3|TRBV9|-
TGTGCCAGACCGAGAAATACGCAGTATTTT
CARPRNTQYF
>TRBD1|TRBJ1-4|TRBV5-3|-
TGTGCCAGAAGCACCGGGACAGGAATTAATGAAAAACTGTTTTTT
CARSTGTGINEKLFF
>TRBD2|TRBJ2-5|TRBV11-2|-
TGTGCCAGCAGCCACCGGACTAGCGGGTACCAAGAGACCCAGTACTTC
CASSHRTSGYQETQYF
>TRBD1|TRBJ1-1|TRBV30|-
TGTGCCTGGAATAACAGGGGGAACACTGAAGCTTTCTTT
CAWNNRGNTEAFF
>-|TRBJ2-1|TRBV11-1|medium-sized
TGTGCCAGCAGCTTAGTTCCAGAGGCCTACAATGAGCAGTTCTTC
CASSLVPEAYNEQFF
>-|TRBJ2-5|TRBV29-1|-
TGCAGCGTTGAGAGGGGAGAGACCCAGTACTTC
CSVERGETQYF
>-|TRBJ2-2|TRBV4-2|-
TGTGCCAGCAGCCAAAAGGCGCGATACACCGGGGAGCTGTTTTTT
CASSQKARYTGELFF
>TRBD2|TRBJ2-1|TRBV6-1|-
TGTGCCAGCAAGAGCCGGACTAGCGTCAATGAGCAGTTCTTC
CASKSRTSVNEQFF
>TRBD1|TRBJ1-4|TRBV2|-
TGTGCCAGCAGTGGCAACAGGGGGGACGAAAAACTGTTTTTT
CASSGNRGDEKLFF
>-|TRBJ2-3|TRBV7-3|-
TGTGCCAGCAGCTTATCGTCCGGAGGAGATACGCAGTATTTT
CASSLSSGGDTQYF
>-|TRBJ2-1|TRBV5-5|-
TGTGCCAGCAGCTTGGAATTGAATCGGGGCAGCCGCAATGAGCAGTTCTTC
CASSLELNRGSRNEQFF
>-|TRBJ2-7|TRBV7-9|-
TGTGCCAGCAGCTCAGTACTATACGAGCAGTACTTC
CASSSVLYEQYF
>-|TRBJ2-7|TRBV30|-
TGTGCCTGGAGTAAAAGGGGCCACGAGCAGTACTTC
CAWSKRGHEQYF
>TRBD1|TRBJ2-1|TRBV7-9|-
TGTGCCAGCAGCTTAGCAACAGGGGGCGGCCCCAATGAGCAGTTCTTC
CASSLATGGGPNEQFF
>-|TRBJ2-5|TRBV19|few
TGTGCCAGTAGTGCCAGGAAGAGAGAGACCCAGTACTTC
CASSARKRETQYF
>TRBD2|TRBJ2-1|TRBV5-6|-
TGTGCCAGCAGCCCCGCTAGCGGGTCCTACAATGAGCAGTTCTTC
CASSPASGSYNEQFF
>-|TRBJ2-3|TRBV28|few
TGTGCCAGCAGGGGTAGGGTTGGAGACACAGATACGCAGTATTTT
CASRGRVGDTDTQYF
>TRBD1|TRBJ2-4|TRBV27|-
TGTGCCAGCAGTTCGGACAGGGGGCGGACCAAAAACATTCAGTACTTC
CASSSDRGRTKNIQYF
>-|TRBJ2-2|TRBV18|many
TGTGCCAGCTCACCGTGGGCTATCGGGGAGCTGTTTTTT
CASSPWAIGELFF
>-|TRBJ1-2|TRBV14|-
TGTGCCAGCAGCCAAGAGCGCAGGGGAGTGAGGGGCTACACCTTC
CASSQERRGVRGYTF
>TRBD2|TRBJ2-1|TRBV11-2|-
TGTGCCAGCAGCCAGCGGGAGTTAAGATACAATGAGCAGTTCTTC
CASSQRELRYNEQFF
>TRBD1|TRBJ1-2|TRBV19|once
TGTGCCAGTAGTACCTTCGGGACTCAGGGGGAGGTTAACTATGGCTACACCTTC
CASSTFGTQGEVNYGYTF
>TRBD2|TRBJ2-3|TRBV5-1|once
TGCGCCAGCAGCACCGGACTAGCTGGTGATACGCAGTATTTT
CASSTGLAGDTQYF
>-|TRBJ2-7|TRBV5-4|-
TGTGCCAGCAGCTTGGGCATTTATGGGGGAGGCTACGAGCAGTACTTC
CASSLGIYGGGYEQYF
>-|TRBJ2-2|TRBV15|-
TGTGCCACCACCCGTGGGGCCACCGCCCGTGGGGAGCTGTTTTTT
CATTRGATARGELFF
>-|TRBJ2-7|TRBV5-4|-
TGTGCCAGCAGCTGGAGACCAAGCTCCTACGAGCAGTACTTC
CASSWRPSSYEQYF
>-|TRBJ1-5|TRBV5-5|-
TGTGCCAGCAGCGGATCGATAGGAGGGGGTCAGCCCCAGCATTTT
CASSGSIGGGQPQHF
>TRBD2|TRBJ2-7|TRBV10-2|once
TGCGCCAGCAGTGGTGTGGCGGGAGGAGAAGAGCAGTACTTC
CASSGVAGGEEQYF
>-|TRBJ2-7|TRBV27|-
TGTGCCAGCAGTTTCGGGGGAAGAGGTCCCTACGAGCAGTACTTC
CASSFGGRGPYEQYF
>TRBD1|TRBJ1-5|TRBV7-9|-
TGTGCCAGCAGCTTCTCGACAGGGGGCTTCAATCAGCCCCAGCATTTT
CASSFSTGGFNQPQHF
>-|TRBJ2-7|TRBV5-4|once
TGTGCCAGCAGCGGACGGGGTAGCTACGAGCAGTACTTC
CASSGRGSYEQYF
>TRBD2|TRBJ2-1|TRBV9|-
TGTGCCAGCAGCGGCGGGGGTTACACCTACAATGAGCAGTTCTTC
CASSGGGYTYNEQFF
>-|TRBJ1-3|TRBV19|-
TGTGCCAGTCGTCCGCGGTTATCTGGAAACACCATATATTTT
CASRPRLSGNTIYF
>-|TRBJ2-3|TRBV5-6|-
TGTGCCAGCAGCTTGGCCGGGGTGGGGGCTAGCACAGATACGCAGTATTTT
CASSLAGVGASTDTQYF
>TRBD1|TRBJ2-7|TRBV4-1|once
TGCGCCAGCGGCCAAGATTACAGGGGTCTCTACGAGCAGTACTTC
CASGQDYRGLYEQYF
>TRBD1|TRBJ2-5|TRBV19|-
TGTGCCAGTAGAACAGGGGGAGTAGGGACCCAGTACTTC
CASRTGGVGTQYF
>-|TRBJ1-3|TRBV28|once
TGTGCCAGCACATCGGGGGGATTCTCTGGAAACACCATATATTTT
CASTSGGFSGNTIYF
>-|TRBJ1-5|TRBV10-3|-
TGTGCCATCAGTCCCGACAGTAGCAATCAGCCCCAGCATTTT
CAISPDSSNQPQHF
>-|TRBJ2-1|TRBV25-1|-
TGTGCCAGCAGTGGAGGTAATGAGCAGTTCTTC
CASSGGNEQFF